This entry concerns a single T cell receptor (beta chain). The data belong to a study of T cells expressing NK-cell markers. About the research overall: The authors derived TCR beta repertoires from sorted CD3+CD56+NKG2C+, CD3+CD56+NKG2C- and CD3+CD56-NKG2C+ T cells. Seropositivity for HCMV was found in seven of the eight sequenced donors, with one seronegative.

Making the TCR beta cDNA relied on 5'RACE template switching with UMIs. After re-calling the 5' RACE reads, TCRdb lists one entry per CDR3 protein, DNA absent. The sample shows 20,000 to 25,000 distinct CDR3 sequences, and roughly 54% sits with its ten largest clones. Germline V gene sequence: CDR1 DFQATT, CDR2 SNEGSKA (reference sequence). This CDR3 spans 13 amino acids. Sequenced input: blood T cells: a sorted CD56 or NKG2C T cell subset, CD4+ or CD8+ T cells, or bulk PBMC T cells (not recorded which). The sequence was obtained from a man aged 18-70 years in good health. The V gene is TRBV20-1, the J gene TRBJ1-5. CDR3 loop: CSARAESDQPQHF.